This T cell receptor beta chain was profiled in a study of cytomegalovirus exposure and HLA in healthy donors. Across the study: From HLA-typed donors, an early data release held tens of millions of unique TCRs. The study, taken as a whole, reports: A later analysis reportedly found fewer N-insertions in an Asian-associated ancestry cluster than the approximately 670-donor mean.

A note on this clone: What it binds is unknown. Other nucleotide sequences from this sample produce the same CDR3.

PCR was performed using 60 Vbeta and 13 Jbeta primers. Authors' methods: Unique TCR beta chains numbered roughly 84 million in a later analysis, with roughly 10 million shared. Libraries were prepared by immunoSEQ multiplex PCR; TCRdb keeps only in-frame clonotypes and omits some of them. That table is the source of V, J and clone size, and D and trimming were worked out from the DNA. The table lists around 220,000 clones, over 75% of them singletons, with around 1.8% in the top ten. Per germline, CDR1 SEHNR and CDR2 FQNEAQ (reference sequence). This CDR3 comprises 12 residues. V gave up 5 bases and J gave up 4 bases, with 9 bases separating them.

V and J are TRBV7-9 and TRBJ2-7, with D perhaps TRBD1 (6 bases). The sequencing sample was made of PBMCs. The receptor comes from a man aged 18 to 29 in good health and CMV-seronegative. CDR3 in amino acids: CASSPTGYEQYF. The CDR3 bases are TGTGCCAGCAGCCCCACAGGGTACGAGCAGTACTTC.